This T cell receptor (beta chain) came from a study of blood T cell repertoires in COVID-19. In the study overall: The United States, Italy and Spain were the sources of the acute and convalescent COVID-19 samples. PBMCs, B-cell-depleted T cells, or T cells provided the cDNA or gDNA that made up the material.

This CDR3 contains 13 residues. V was clipped by 5 bases and J by 2 bases, with 8 bases between them. CDR1 MNHEY and CDR2 SMNVEV come from the germline V gene (reference sequence). Authors' analysis steps: Estimated nucleated cell counts came from reference gene primer amplification. The assay was immunoSEQ multiplex PCR, and TCRdb's table has in-frame clones only and misses some. V, J and clone size were drawn from that table, and D and trimming were deduced from the DNA. The repertoire holds approximately 80,000 clones, with 88% as singletons. The chain couples TRBV27 to TRBJ2-3, with D perhaps TRBD2 (5 bases). The sequencing input was peripheral blood. This sequence originates from a human donor in a cohort sampled during active COVID-19. CDR3 coding DNA: TGTGCCAGCAGTGGACTTGACACAGATACGCAGTATTTT. Translating gives CASSGLDTDTQYF.